Listed below are T cell receptor beta chains from one sample, sequenced in a study of T cell responses to AZD1222 COVID-19 vaccine. Sequenced by immunoSEQ multiplex PCR; TCRdb stores in-frame clones only, minus some. The profile shows some 150,000 clones, approximately 92% of them singletons. The specimen comprised peripheral blood, sampled 28 days after the second AZD1222 dose. These receptors were obtained from an adult who received the AZD1222 COVID-19 vaccine. Each CDR3 is given with its conserved first and last residue. Fields, in order: clone size, J gene, D gene, V gene, CDR3 protein, CDR3 DNA. The D gene is left open where the match is weak. For some rows the clone size is stated as once, few or many, or as a class when expanded; others skip it.

abundance: -; j_gene: TRBJ2-7; d_gene: TRBD2; v_gene: TRBV4-2; CDR3aa: CASSHPSGSSYEQYF; CDR3nt: TGTGCCAGCAGCCACCCTAGCGGGAGCTCCTACGAGCAGTACTTC
abundance: -; j_gene: TRBJ1-1; d_gene: -; v_gene: TRBV7-2; CDR3aa: CASSLMDTEAFF; CDR3nt: TGTGCCAGCAGCTTAATGGACACTGAAGCTTTCTTT
abundance: -; j_gene: TRBJ2-7; d_gene: -; v_gene: TRBV18; CDR3aa: CASSPDTSLAYEQYF; CDR3nt: TGTGCCAGCTCACCGGATACTAGCCTGGCCTACGAGCAGTACTTC
abundance: -; j_gene: TRBJ1-2; d_gene: -; v_gene: TRBV6-5; CDR3aa: CASRSPRGDNF; CDR3nt: TGTGCCAGCAGATCGCCGAGGGGAGATAACTTC
abundance: -; j_gene: TRBJ2-3; d_gene: -; v_gene: TRBV27; CDR3aa: CASSLTRGWDTQYF; CDR3nt: TGTGCCAGCAGCTTGACTAGGGGGTGGGATACGCAGTATTTT
abundance: once; j_gene: TRBJ1-2; d_gene: TRBD1; v_gene: TRBV5-1; CDR3aa: CASSLGQGRNYGYTF; CDR3nt: TGCGCCAGCAGCTTGGGACAGGGGAGAAACTATGGCTACACCTTC
abundance: once; j_gene: TRBJ1-5; d_gene: TRBD1; v_gene: TRBV6-4; CDR3aa: CASSWDRDQPQHF; CDR3nt: TGTGCCAGCTCCTGGGACAGGGACCAGCCCCAGCATTTT
abundance: -; j_gene: TRBJ1-4; d_gene: -; v_gene: TRBV25-1; CDR3aa: CASSDRTLPLFF; CDR3nt: TGTGCCAGCAGTGACCGGACGCTCCCTCTGTTTTTT
abundance: -; j_gene: TRBJ2-1; d_gene: TRBD2; v_gene: TRBV5-1; CDR3aa: CASRRDYGSAEQFF; CDR3nt: TGCGCCAGCAGGAGGGACTATGGATCAGCTGAGCAGTTCTTC
abundance: -; j_gene: TRBJ2-2; d_gene: -; v_gene: TRBV19; CDR3aa: CASSPDRFGEGELFF; CDR3nt: TGTGCCAGTAGCCCCGATCGATTCGGTGAAGGGGAGCTGTTTTTT
abundance: -; j_gene: TRBJ1-1; d_gene: -; v_gene: TRBV5-1; CDR3aa: CASSPGGERGEAFF; CDR3nt: TGCGCCAGCAGCCCTGGGGGGGAAAGAGGTGAAGCTTTCTTT
abundance: -; j_gene: TRBJ2-7; d_gene: TRBD2; v_gene: TRBV11-2; CDR3aa: CASSLGLAGSYEQYF; CDR3nt: TGTGCCAGCAGCCTGGGACTAGCGGGAAGCTACGAGCAGTACTTC
abundance: -; j_gene: TRBJ2-7; d_gene: -; v_gene: TRBV7-7; CDR3aa: CASSKRQDSEQYF; CDR3nt: TGTGCCAGCAGCAAGCGACAGGATAGCGAGCAGTACTTC
abundance: -; j_gene: TRBJ1-5; d_gene: -; v_gene: TRBV27; CDR3aa: CASSNGGNQPQHF; CDR3nt: TGTGCCAGCAGTAACGGGGGCAATCAGCCCCAGCATTTT
abundance: -; j_gene: TRBJ2-3; d_gene: -; v_gene: TRBV19; CDR3aa: CASNLVGTSPDTQYF; CDR3nt: TGTGCCAGTAACCTGGTAGGGACCTCCCCCGATACGCAGTATTTT
abundance: -; j_gene: TRBJ2-7; d_gene: TRBD1; v_gene: TRBV15; CDR3aa: CATSRAFAGTESTYEQYF; CDR3nt: TGTGCCACCAGCAGAGCCTTTGCCGGGACAGAGTCTACCTACGAGCAGTACTTC
abundance: -; j_gene: TRBJ2-1; d_gene: -; v_gene: TRBV4-1; CDR3aa: CASSQDLAGEQFF; CDR3nt: TGCGCCAGCAGCCAAGATCTAGCCGGTGAGCAGTTCTTC
abundance: -; j_gene: TRBJ2-5; d_gene: -; v_gene: TRBV12-3/TRBV12-4; CDR3aa: CASSPAVETQYF; CDR3nt: TGTGCCAGCAGTCCCGCGGTGGAGACCCAGTACTTC
abundance: -; j_gene: TRBJ2-5; d_gene: -; v_gene: TRBV11-2; CDR3aa: CASSSPLAAQETQYF; CDR3nt: TGTGCCAGCAGCTCCCCCTTAGCGGCCCAAGAGACCCAGTACTTC
abundance: -; j_gene: TRBJ1-4; d_gene: -; v_gene: TRBV7-6; CDR3aa: CASSPFSLARAEKLFF; CDR3nt: TGTGCCAGCAGCCCCTTCTCCTTAGCGCGCGCTGAAAAACTGTTTTTT
abundance: -; j_gene: TRBJ1-2; d_gene: -; v_gene: TRBV12-3/TRBV12-4; CDR3aa: CASSSDRQGYTF; CDR3nt: TGTGCCAGCAGTTCGGACAGACAGGGCTACACCTTC
abundance: -; j_gene: TRBJ1-4; d_gene: -; v_gene: TRBV7-9; CDR3aa: CASSLGGFEKLFF; CDR3nt: TGTGCCAGCAGCCTCGGAGGTTTTGAAAAACTGTTTTTT
abundance: -; j_gene: TRBJ2-2; d_gene: -; v_gene: TRBV6-5; CDR3aa: CASSYFASPRPGELFF; CDR3nt: TGTGCCAGCAGTTACTTCGCTTCTCCCCGACCCGGGGAGCTGTTTTTT